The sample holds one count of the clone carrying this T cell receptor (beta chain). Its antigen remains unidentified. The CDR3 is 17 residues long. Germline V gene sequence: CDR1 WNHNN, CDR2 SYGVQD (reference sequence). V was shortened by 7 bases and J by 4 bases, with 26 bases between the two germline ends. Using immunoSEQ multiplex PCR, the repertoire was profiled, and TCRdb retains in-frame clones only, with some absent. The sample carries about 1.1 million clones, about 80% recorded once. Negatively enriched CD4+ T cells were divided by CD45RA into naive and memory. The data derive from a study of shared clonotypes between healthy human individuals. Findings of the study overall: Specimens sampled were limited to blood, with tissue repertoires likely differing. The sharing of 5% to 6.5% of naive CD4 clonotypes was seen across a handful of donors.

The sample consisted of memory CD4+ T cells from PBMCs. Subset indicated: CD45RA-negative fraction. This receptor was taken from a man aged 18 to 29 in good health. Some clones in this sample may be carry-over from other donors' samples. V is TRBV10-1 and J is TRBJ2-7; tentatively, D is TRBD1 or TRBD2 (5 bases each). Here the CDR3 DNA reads TGCGCCAGCATTACTCTCGGTCGTGGGGGAAAAAGGTACGAGCAGTACTTC. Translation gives CASITLGRGGKRYEQYF.